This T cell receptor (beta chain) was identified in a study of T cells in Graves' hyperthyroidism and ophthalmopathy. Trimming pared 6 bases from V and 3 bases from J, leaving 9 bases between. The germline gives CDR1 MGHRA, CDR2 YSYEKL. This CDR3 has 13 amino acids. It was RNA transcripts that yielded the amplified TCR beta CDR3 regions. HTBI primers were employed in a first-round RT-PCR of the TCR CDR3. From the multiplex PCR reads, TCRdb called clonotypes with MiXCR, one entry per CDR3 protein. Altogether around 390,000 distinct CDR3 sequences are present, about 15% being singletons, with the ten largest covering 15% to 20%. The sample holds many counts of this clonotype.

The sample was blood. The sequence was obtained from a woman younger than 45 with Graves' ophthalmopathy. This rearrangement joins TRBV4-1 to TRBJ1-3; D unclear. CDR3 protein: CASSPIVGNTIYF. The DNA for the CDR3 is TGCGCCAGCAGTCCTATTGTTGGAAACACCATATATTTT.